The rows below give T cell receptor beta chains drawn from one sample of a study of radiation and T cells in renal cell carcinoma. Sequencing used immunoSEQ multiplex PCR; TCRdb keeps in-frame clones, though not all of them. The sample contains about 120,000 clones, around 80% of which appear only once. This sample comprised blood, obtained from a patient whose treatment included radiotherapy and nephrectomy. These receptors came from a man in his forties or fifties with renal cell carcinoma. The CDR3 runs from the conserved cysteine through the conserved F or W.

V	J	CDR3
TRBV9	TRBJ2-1	CASSVDEVWGTTKFF
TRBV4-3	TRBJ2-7	CASSQGRGLYEQYF
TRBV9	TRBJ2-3	CASSTSSRGSTDTQYF
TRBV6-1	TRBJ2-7	CASSDRILPYEQYF
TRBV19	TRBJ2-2	CASSHRGVRELFF
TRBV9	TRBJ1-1	CASSVVATYPSTEAFF
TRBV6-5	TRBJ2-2	CASSYSQTNTGELFF
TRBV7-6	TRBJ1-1	CASSLSVVTEAFF
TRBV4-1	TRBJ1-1	CASRYDRSNTEAFF
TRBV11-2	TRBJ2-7	CASSPIQGFLEQYF
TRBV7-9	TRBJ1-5	CASTQEGGQPQHF
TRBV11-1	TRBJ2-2	CASREPSGRGGELFF
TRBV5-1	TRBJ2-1	CASSLDGGSSYNEQFF
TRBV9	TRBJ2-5	CASSVRFGGGETQYF
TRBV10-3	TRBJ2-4	CAITSDRELGIQYF
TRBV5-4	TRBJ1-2	CASSFVDRGYGYTF
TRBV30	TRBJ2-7	CAWWTGGVYEQYF
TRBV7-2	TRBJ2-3	CASSPGTSGTDTQYF
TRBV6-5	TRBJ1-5	CASSYSGHSNQPQHF
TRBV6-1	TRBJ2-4	CASRVRGGKNIQYF
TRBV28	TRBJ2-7	CASRGGTTSYEQYF
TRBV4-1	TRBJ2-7	CASSQETQGISYEQYF
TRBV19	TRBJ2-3	CASSRGGVSADTQYF
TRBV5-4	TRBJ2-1	CASSSGTSGRYNEQFF
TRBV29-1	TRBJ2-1	CSVEEIAGLYNEQFF
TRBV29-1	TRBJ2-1	CSVELARDYNEQFF
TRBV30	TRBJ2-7	CAWSARLAGGDEQYF
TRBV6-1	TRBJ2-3	CASSIAGGSDTQYF
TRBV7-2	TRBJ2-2	CASSSGQGIPGELFF
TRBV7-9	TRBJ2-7	CASGHSSNYEQYF
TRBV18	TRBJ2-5	CASSPQRTGETQYF
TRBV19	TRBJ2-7	CASSIGDRKMRSYEQYF
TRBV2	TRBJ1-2	CASRDGQGLGYTF
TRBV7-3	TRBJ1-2	CASSRSASSGYTF
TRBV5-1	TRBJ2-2	CASSPDSPGELFF
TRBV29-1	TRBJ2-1	CSVGLAGGILFLDEQFF
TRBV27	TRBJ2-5	CASSSTSRETQYF
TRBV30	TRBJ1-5	CAWGTGNNQPQHF
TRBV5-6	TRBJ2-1	CASSLTLDGQYNEQFF
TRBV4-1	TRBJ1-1	CASSHKGVNTEAFF
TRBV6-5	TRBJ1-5	CASSYTASFHQPQHF
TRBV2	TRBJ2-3	CASIGERTDTQYF
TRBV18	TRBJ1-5	CASSLGTGPLNQPQHF
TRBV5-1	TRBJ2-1	CASSLGSEYNEQFF
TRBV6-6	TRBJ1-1	CASRRGQLNTEAFF
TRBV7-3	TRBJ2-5	CASSLIGEETQYF
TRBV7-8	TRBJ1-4	CASSLNSGIEKLFF
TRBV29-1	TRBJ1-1	CSVEDWGQYTEAFF
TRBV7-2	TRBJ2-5	CASSLGRTGETQYF